This record covers a single T cell receptor beta chain. These data come from a study of radiation and T cells in renal cell carcinoma. Assay: immunoSEQ multiplex PCR; the TCRdb copy retains only in-frame clones and omits some. Of under 200,000 clones listed, about 85% were seen once; the top ten hold approximately 11%. Germline CDR1 is LGHNT and CDR2 is FRNRAP. The CDR3 is 15 residues long. The V and J ends lost 1 base and 4 bases respectively, with 13 bases between them. Documented time point: blood 4 weeks post-SBRT, at nephrectomy. Treatment meaning: 15 Gy SBRT to primary tumor, nephrectomy 4 weeks later.

The starting material was blood, obtained from a patient whose treatment included radiotherapy and nephrectomy. J is TRBJ1-2 and V is TRBV12-5, with D maybe TRBD1 (6 bases). The sequence derives from a woman aged 45-59 years with renal cell carcinoma. This CDR3 is CASGLAAGAGYGYTF. CDR3 coding DNA: TGTGCTAGTGGTTTGGCCGCGGGGGCCGGCTATGGCTACACCTTC.